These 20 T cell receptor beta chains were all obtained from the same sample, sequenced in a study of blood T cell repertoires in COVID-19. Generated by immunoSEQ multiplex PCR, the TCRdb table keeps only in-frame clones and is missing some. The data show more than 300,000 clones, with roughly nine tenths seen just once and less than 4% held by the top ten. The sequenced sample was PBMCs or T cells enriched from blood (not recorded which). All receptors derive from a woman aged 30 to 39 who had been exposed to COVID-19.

The CDR3 region has the DNA TGTGCCAGCAGCCCGTCAGGGGGTGGTCAGCCCCAGCATTTT. Amino acid sequence: CASSPSGGGQPQHF. This sequence joins TRBV7-9 and TRBJ1-5; 7 bases line up with TRBD1. J lost 6 bases, V lost 5 bases, and 7 bases had no gene match. CDR3 length: 14 amino acids. Per germline, CDR1 SEHNR and CDR2 FQNEAQ (reference sequence). Variable domain in full (rest from reference TRBV7-9 and TRBJ1-5): DTGVSQNPRHKITKRGQNVTFRCDPISEHNRLYWYRQTLGQGPEFLTYFQNEAQLEKSRLLSDRFSAERPKGSFSTLEIQRTEQGDSAMYLCASSPSGGGQPQHFGDGTRLSIL.

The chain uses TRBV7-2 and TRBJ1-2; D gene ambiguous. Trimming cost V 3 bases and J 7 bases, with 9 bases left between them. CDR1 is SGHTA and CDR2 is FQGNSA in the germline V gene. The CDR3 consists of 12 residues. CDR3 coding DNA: TGTGCCAGCAGCTTGCAGTCTGGTGGCTACACCTTC. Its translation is CASSLQSGGYTF.

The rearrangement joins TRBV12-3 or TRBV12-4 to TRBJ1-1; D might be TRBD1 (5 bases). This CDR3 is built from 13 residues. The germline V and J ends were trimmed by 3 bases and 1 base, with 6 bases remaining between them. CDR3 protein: CASSLTENTEAFF. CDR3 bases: TGTGCCAGCAGTTTGACAGAGAACACTGAAGCTTTCTTT.

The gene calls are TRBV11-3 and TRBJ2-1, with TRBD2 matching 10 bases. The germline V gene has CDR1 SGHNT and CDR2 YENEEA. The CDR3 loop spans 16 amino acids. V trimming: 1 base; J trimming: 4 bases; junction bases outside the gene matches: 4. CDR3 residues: CASSLGLAGAYNEQFF. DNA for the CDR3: TGTGCCAGCAGCTTAGGGCTAGCGGGGGCGTACAATGAGCAGTTCTTC.

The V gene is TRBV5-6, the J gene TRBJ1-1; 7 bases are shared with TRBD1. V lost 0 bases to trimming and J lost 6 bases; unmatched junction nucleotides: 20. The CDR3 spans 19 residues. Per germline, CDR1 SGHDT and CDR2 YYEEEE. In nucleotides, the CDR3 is TGTGCCAGCAGCTTGGGCGCCGGCAGGGGGAGCATAGCACCACCTGAAGCTTTCTTT. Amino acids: CASSLGAGRGSIAPPEAFF. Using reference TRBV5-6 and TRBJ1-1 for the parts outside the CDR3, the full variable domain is DAGVTQSPTHLIKTRGQQVTLRCSPKSGHDTVSWYQQALGQGPQFIFQYYEEEERQRGNFPDRFSGHQFPNYSSELNVNALLLGDSALYLCASSLGAGRGSIAPPEAFFGQGTRLTVV.

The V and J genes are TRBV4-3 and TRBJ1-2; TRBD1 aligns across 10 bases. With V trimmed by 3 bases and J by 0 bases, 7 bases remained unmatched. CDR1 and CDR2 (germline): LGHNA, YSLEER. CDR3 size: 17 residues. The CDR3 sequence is CASSHRQGAPSNYGYTF. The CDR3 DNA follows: TGCGCCAGCAGCCATAGACAGGGGGCCCCCTCTAACTATGGCTACACCTTC.

The CDR3 region is CASSSRVPYGYTF. The CDR3 DNA is TGTGCCAGCAGCTCCAGGGTCCCCTATGGCTACACCTTC. This sequence joins TRBV7-8 and TRBJ1-2; TRBD1 is a possible D gene (5 bases). The germline gives CDR1 SGHVS, CDR2 FQNEAQ. There are 13 residues in the CDR3. V was shortened by 4 bases and J by 4 bases, with 10 bases between the two germline ends.

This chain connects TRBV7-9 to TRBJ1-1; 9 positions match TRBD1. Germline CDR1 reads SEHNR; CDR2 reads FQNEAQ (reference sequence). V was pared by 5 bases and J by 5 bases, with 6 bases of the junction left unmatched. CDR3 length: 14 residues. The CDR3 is CASSDRGRGTEAFF. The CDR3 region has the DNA TGTGCCAGCAGCGACAGGGGGAGGGGTACTGAAGCTTTCTTT.

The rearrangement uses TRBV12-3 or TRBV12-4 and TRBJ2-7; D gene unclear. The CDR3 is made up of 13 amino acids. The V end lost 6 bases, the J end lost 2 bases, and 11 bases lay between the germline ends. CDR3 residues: CASRLSITYEQYF. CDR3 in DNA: TGTGCCAGCAGGCTATCGATTACCTACGAGCAGTACTTC.

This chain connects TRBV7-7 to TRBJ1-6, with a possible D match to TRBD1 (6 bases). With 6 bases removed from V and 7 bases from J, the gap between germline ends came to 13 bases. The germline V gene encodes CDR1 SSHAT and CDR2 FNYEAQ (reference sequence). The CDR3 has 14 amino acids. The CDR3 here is CASSQQGYNSPLHF. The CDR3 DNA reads TGTGCCAGCAGTCAGCAGGGGTACAATTCACCCCTCCACTTT.

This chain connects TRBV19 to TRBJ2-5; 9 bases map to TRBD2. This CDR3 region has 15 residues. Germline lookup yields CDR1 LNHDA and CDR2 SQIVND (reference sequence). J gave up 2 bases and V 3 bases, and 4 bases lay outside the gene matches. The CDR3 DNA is TGTGCCAGTAGTATCAGGCGGGGGGGTCAAGAGACCCAGTACTTC. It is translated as CASSIRRGGQETQYF.

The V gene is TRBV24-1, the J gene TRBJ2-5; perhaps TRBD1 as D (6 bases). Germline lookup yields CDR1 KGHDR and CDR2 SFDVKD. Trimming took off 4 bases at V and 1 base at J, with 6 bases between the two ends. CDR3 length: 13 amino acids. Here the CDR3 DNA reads TGTGCCACCAGTGAACAGGGCCAAGAGACCCAGTACTTC. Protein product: CATSEQGQETQYF.

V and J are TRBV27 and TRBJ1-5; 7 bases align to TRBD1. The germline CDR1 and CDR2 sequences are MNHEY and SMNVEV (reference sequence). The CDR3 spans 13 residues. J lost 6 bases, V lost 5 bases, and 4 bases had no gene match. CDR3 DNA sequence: TGTGCCAGCAGTCTCGGACAGGTTCAGCCCCAGCATTTT. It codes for CASSLGQVQPQHF.

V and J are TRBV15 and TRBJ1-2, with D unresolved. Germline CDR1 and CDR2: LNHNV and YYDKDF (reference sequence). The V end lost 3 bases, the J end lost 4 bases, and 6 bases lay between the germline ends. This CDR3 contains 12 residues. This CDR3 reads CATSSRSYGYTF. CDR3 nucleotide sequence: TGTGCCACCAGCAGCCGGAGCTATGGCTACACCTTC.

CDR3 DNA sequence: TGTGCCAACCCACGCCCCGGGACAGATACGCAGTATTTT. Translating it yields CANPRPGTDTQYF. The V gene is TRBV24-1, the J gene TRBJ2-3; D gene unclear. Between the trimmed V and J ends, which lost 11 bases and 3 bases, there was a span of 14 bases. There are 13 residues in the CDR3. The V gene's germline CDR1 is KGHDR and CDR2 SFDVKD.

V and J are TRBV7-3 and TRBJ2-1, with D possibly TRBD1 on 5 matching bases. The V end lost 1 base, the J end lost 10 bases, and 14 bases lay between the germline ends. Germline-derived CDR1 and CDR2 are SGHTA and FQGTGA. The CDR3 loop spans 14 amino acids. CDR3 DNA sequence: TGTGCCAGCAGCTTAATGCCCAGGGTAAGGGAGCAGTTCTTC. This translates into CASSLMPRVREQFF. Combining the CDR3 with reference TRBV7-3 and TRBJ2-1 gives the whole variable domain GAGVSQTPSNKVTEKGKYVELRCDPISGHTALYWYRQSLGQGPEFLIYFQGTGAADDSGLPNDRFFAVRPEGSVSTLKIQRTERGDSAVYLCASSLMPRVREQFFGPGTRLTVL.

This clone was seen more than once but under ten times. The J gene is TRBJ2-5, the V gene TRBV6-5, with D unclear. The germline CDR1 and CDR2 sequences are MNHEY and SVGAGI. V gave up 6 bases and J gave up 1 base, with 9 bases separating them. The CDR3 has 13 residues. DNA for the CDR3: TGTGCCAGCAGGCGGATGGTCCAAGAGACCCAGTACTTC. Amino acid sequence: CASRRMVQETQYF.

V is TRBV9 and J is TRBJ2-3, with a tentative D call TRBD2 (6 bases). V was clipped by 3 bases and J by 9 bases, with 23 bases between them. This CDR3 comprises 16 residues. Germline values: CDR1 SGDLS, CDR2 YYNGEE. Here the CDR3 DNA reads TGTGCCAGCAGCGCGCTGGGACTCGCTCCCAAGGTAACGCAGTATTTT. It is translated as CASSALGLAPKVTQYF.

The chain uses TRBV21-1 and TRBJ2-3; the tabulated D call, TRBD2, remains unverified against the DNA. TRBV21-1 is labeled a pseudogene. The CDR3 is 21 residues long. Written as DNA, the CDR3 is TGTGCCAGCAGCAAAGCGCTTTTGAGACTCCCAGTGGAGTCCCTCACAGATACGCAGTATTTT. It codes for CASSKALLRLPVESLTDTQYF.

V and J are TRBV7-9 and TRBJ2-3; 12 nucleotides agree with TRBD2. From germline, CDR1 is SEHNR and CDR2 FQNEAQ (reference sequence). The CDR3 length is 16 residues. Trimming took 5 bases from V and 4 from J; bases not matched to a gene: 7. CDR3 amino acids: CASSPRTSGDPDTQYF. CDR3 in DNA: TGTGCCAGCAGCCCAAGGACTAGCGGGGACCCAGATACGCAGTATTTT.